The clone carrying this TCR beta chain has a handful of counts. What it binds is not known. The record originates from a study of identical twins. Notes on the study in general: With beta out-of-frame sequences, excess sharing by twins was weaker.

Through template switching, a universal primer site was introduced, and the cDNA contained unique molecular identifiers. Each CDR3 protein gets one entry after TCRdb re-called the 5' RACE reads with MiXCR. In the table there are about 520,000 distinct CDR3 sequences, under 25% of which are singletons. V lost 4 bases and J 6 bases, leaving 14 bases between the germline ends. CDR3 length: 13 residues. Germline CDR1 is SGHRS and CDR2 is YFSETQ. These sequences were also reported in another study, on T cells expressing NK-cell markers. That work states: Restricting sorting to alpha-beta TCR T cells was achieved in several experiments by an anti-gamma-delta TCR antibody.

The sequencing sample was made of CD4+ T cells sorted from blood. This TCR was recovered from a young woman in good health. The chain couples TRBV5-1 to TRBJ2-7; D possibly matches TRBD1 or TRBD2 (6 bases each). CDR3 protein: CASSEDGGSEQYF. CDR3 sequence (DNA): TGCGCCAGCAGCGAGGACGGGGGCTCCGAGCAGTACTTC.